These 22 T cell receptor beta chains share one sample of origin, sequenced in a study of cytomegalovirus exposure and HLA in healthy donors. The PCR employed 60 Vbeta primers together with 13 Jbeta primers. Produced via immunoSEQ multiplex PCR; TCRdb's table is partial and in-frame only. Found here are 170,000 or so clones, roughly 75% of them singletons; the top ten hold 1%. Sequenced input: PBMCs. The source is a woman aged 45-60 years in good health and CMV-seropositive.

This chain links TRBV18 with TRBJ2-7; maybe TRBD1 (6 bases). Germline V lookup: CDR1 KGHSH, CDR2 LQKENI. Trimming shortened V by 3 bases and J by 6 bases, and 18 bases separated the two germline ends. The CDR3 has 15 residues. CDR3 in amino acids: CASSPPGRGGSEQYF. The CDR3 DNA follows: TGTGCCAGCTCACCCCCGGGACGAGGGGGATCCGAGCAGTACTTC.

CDR3 region: CSARTQNTGELFF. CDR3 DNA sequence: TGCAGCGCCCGGACACAGAACACCGGGGAGCTGTTTTTT. V gene TRBV29-1 combines with J gene TRBJ2-2; possibly TRBD1 for D (5 bases). The CDR3 has 13 residues. Trimming shortened V by 7 bases and J by 1 base, and 10 bases separated the two germline ends. Germline V gene data show CDR1 as SQVTM and CDR2 as ANQGSEA.

CDR3 DNA sequence: TGTGCCAGTAGCAAAAATCAAGAGACCCAGTACTTC. Encoded protein: CASSKNQETQYF. The V call is TRBV19, the J call TRBJ2-5, with unresolved D. CDR3 length: 12 amino acids. With 6 bases removed from V and 2 bases from J, the gap between germline ends came to 7 bases. CDR1 is LNHDA and CDR2 is SQIVND in the germline V gene (reference sequence). The full variable domain, its missing parts supplied by reference TRBV19 and TRBJ2-5, is DGGITQSPKYLFRKEGQNVTLSCEQNLNHDAMYWYRQDPGQGLRLIYYSQIVNDFQKGDIAEGYSVSREKKESFPLTVTSAQKNPTAFYLCASSKNQETQYFGPGTRLLVL.

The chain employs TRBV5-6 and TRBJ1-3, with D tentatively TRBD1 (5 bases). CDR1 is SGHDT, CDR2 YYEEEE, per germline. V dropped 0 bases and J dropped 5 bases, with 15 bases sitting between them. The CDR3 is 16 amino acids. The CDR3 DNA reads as TGTGCCAGCAGCTTGGTCGGGGGTGTTTTCAGAAACACCATATATTTT. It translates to CASSLVGGVFRNTIYF.

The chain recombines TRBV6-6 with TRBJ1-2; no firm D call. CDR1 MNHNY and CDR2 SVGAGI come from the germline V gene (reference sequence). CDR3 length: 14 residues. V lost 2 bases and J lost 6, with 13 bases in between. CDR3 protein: CASSYLETRNGYTF. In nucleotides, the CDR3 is TGTGCCAGCAGTTACCTGGAAACGCGGAATGGCTACACCTTC.

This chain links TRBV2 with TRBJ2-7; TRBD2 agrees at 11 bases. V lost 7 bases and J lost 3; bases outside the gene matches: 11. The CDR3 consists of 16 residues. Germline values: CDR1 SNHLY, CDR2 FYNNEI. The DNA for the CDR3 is TGTGCCAGCACTAAGGCCCACGGGACTAGCGGCTACGAGCAGTACTTC. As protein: CASTKAHGTSGYEQYF.

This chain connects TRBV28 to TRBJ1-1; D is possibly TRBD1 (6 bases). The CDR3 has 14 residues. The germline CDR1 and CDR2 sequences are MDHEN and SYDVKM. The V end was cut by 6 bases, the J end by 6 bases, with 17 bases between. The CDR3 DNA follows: TGTGCCAGCAGCCCCCTGGTCAGGGGCCCTGAAGCTTTCTTT. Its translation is CASSPLVRGPEAFF.

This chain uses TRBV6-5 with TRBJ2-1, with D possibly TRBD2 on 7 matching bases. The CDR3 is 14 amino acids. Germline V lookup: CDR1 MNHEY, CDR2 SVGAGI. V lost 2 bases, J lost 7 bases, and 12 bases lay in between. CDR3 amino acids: CASSYGGARNEQFF. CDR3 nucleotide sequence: TGTGCCAGCAGTTACGGGGGGGCCCGGAATGAGCAGTTCTTC.

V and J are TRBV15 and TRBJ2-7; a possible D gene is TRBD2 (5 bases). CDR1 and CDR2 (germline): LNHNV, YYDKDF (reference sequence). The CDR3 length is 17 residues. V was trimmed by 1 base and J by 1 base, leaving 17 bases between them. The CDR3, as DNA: TGTGCCACCAGCAGAGTGCTAAAGGCCTGGAGGTCCTACGAGCAGTACTTC. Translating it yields CATSRVLKAWRSYEQYF.

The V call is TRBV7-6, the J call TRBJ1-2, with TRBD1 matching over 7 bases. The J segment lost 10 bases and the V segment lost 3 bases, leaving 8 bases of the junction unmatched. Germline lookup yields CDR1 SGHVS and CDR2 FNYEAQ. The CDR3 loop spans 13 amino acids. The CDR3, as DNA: TGTGCCAGCAGCTTTTATCCCGGGACAGACTACACCTTC. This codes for CASSFYPGTDYTF.

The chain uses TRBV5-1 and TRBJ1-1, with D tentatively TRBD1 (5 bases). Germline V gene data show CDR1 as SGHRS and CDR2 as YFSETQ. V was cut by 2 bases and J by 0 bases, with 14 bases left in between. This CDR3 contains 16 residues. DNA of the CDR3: TGCGCCAGCAGCTTCGATTTGGCCAGGGTGAACACTGAAGCTTTCTTT. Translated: CASSFDLARVNTEAFF.

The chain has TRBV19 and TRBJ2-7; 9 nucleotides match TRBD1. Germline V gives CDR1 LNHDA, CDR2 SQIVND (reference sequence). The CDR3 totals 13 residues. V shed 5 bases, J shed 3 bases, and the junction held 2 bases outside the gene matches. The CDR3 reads CASSRDRVYEQYF. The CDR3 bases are TGTGCCAGTAGTCGGGACAGGGTCTACGAGCAGTACTTC.

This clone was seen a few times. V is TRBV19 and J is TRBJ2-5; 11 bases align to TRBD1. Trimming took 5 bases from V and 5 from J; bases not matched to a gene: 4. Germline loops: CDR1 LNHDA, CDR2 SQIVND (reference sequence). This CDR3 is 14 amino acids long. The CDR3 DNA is TGTGCCAGTAGTGACCGGGACAGGGGGGAGACCCAGTACTTC. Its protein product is CASSDRDRGETQYF.

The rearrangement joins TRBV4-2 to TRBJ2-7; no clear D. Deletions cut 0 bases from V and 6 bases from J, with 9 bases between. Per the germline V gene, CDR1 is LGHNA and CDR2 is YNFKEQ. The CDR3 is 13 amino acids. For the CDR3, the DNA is TGTGCCAGCAGCCAAGAAAAAGAGCTCGAGCAGTACTTC. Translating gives CASSQEKELEQYF.

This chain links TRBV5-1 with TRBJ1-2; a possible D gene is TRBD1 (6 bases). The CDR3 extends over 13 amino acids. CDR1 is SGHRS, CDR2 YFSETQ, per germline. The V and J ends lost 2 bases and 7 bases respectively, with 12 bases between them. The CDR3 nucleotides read TGCGCCAGCAGCTTCGAGGGCAGGGGTGGCTACACCTTC. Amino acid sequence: CASSFEGRGGYTF.

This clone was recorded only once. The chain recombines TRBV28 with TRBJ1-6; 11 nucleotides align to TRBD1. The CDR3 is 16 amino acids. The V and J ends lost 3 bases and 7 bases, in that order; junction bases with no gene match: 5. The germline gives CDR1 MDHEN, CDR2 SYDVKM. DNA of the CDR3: TGTGCCAGCAGTTTCCTAGGACAGGGGGCGAATTCACCCCTCCACTTT. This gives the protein CASSFLGQGANSPLHF.

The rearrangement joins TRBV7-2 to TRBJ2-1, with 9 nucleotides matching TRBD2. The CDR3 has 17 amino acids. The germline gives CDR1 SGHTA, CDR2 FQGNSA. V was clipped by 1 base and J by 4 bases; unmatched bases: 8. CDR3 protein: CASSLGGTSRFYNEQFF. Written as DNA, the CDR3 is TGTGCCAGCAGCTTAGGCGGGACTAGCAGATTTTACAATGAGCAGTTCTTC.

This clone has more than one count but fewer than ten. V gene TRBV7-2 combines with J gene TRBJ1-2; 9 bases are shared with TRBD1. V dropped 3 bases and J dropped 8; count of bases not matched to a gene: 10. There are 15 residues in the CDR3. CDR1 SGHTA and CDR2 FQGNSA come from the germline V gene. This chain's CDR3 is CASSFQPGQGDGYTF. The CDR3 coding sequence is TGTGCCAGCAGCTTTCAACCGGGACAGGGCGACGGCTACACCTTC. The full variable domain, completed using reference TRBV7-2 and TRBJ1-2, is GAGVSQSPSNKVTEKGKDVELRCDPISGHTALYWYRQSLGQGLEFLIYFQGNSAPDKSGLPSDRFSAERTGGSVSTLTIQRTQQEDSAVYLCASSFQPGQGDGYTFGSGTRLTVV.

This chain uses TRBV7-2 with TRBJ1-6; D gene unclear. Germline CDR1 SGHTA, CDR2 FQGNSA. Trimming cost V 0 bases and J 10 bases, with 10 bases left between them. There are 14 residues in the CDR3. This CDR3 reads CASSLAGEVSPLHF. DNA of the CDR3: TGTGCCAGCAGCTTAGCGGGAGAGGTATCACCCCTCCACTTT.

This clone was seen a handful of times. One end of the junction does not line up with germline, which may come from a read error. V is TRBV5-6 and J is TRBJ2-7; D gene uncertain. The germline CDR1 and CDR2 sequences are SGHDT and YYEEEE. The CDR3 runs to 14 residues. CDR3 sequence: CASTLGWSSYEQYF. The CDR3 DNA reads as TGTGCCAGCACCTTGGGCTGGAGCTCCTACGAGCAGTACTTC.

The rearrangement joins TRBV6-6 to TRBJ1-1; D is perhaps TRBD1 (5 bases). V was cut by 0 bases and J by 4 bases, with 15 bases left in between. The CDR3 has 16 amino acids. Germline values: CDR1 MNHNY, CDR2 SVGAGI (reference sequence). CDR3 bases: TGTGCCAGCAGTTACTCGATCTCTATCGGGGGCACTGAAGCTTTCTTT. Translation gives CASSYSISIGGTEAFF.

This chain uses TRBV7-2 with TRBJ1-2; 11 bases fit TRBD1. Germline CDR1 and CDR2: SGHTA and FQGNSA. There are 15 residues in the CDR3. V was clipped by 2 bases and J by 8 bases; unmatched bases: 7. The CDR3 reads CASSLHGQGAEGYTF. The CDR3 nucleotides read TGTGCCAGCAGCTTACACGGACAGGGGGCGGAGGGCTACACCTTC.